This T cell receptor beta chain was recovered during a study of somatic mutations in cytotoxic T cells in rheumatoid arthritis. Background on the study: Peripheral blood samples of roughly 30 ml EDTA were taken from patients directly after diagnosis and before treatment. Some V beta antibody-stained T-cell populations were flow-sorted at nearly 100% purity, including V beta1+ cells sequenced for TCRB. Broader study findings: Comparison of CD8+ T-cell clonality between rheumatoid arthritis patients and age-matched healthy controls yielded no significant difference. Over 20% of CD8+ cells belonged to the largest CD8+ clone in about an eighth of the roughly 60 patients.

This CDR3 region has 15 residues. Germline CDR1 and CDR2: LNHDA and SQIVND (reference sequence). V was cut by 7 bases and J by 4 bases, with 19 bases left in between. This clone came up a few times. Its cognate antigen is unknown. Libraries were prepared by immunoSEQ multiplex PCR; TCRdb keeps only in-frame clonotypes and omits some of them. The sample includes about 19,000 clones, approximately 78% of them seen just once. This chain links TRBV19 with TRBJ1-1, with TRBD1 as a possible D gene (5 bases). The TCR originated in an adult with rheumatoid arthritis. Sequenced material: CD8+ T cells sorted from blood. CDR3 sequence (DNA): TGTGCCAGTACCCGGGGGGAGGGTTGGGGCACTGAAGCTTTCTTT. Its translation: CASTRGEGWGTEAFF.